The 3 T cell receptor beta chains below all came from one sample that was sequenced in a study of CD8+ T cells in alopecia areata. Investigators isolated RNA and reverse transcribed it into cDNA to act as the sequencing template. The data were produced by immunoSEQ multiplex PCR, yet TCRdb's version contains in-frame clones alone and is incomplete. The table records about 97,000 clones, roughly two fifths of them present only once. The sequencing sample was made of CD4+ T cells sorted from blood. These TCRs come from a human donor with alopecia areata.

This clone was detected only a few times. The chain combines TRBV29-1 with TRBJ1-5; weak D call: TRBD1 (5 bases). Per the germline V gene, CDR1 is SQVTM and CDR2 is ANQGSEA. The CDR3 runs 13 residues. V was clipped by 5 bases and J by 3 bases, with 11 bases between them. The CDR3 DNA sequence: TGCAGCGTTTCCAGGGACGACAATCAGCCCCAGCATTTT. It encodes CSVSRDDNQPQHF.

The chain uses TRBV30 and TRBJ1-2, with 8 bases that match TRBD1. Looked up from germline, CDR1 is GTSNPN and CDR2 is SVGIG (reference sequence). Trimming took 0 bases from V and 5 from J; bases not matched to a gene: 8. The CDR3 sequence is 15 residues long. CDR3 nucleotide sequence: TGTGCCTGGAGTGTACGACCAGGGGGCTATTATGGCTACACCTTC. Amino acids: CAWSVRPGGYYGYTF.

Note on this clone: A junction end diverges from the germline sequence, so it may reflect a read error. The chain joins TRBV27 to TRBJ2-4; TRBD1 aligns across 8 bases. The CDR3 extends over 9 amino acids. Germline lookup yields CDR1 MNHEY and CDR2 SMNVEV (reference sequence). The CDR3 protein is CASAGTGEF. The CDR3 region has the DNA TGTGCCAGCGCCGGGACAGGAGAATTC.